This passage covers 5 T cell receptor beta chains from one sample sequenced in a study of T cell responses to AZD1222 COVID-19 vaccine. Repertoires were generated with immunoSEQ multiplex PCR, while TCRdb's copy carries only in-frame clones and drops some. The sample holds 95,000 to 150,000 clones, roughly 90% seen once. The sequencing here drew on peripheral blood, taken on day 0 of AZD1222 vaccination. The receptors originated from an adult in good health.

The chain carries TRBV6-5 and TRBJ2-7; 9 positions agree with TRBD2. The CDR3 is made up of 13 amino acids. Germline values: CDR1 MNHEY, CDR2 SVGAGI. V lost 8 bases and J lost 0; bases outside the gene matches: 2. The CDR3 DNA reads TGTGCCAGCGGGCGGGAGGGCTCCTACGAGCAGTACTTC. Encoded protein: CASGREGSYEQYF.

The gene calls are TRBV12-3 or TRBV12-4 and TRBJ2-7, with D hard to call. The germline V and J ends were trimmed by 6 bases and 8 bases, with 14 bases remaining between them. This CDR3 is 12 amino acids long. Here the CDR3 reads CASSRSEVQQYF. DNA of the CDR3: TGTGCCAGCAGCCGGAGCGAGGTCCAGCAGTACTTC.

The rearrangement uses TRBV27 and TRBJ2-7, with TRBD2 as a possible D gene (5 bases). CDR1 is MNHEY, CDR2 SMNVEV, per germline (reference sequence). With 6 bases removed from V and 6 bases from J, the gap between germline ends came to 18 bases. The CDR3 contains 14 residues. The DNA of the CDR3 is TGTGCCAGCAGACCAGACTTCGGGGTTTTCGAGCAGTACTTC. Its protein product is CASRPDFGVFEQYF.

The V call is TRBV27, the J call TRBJ2-7; either TRBD1 or TRBD2 may fit D (5 bases each). Germline values: CDR1 MNHEY, CDR2 SMNVEV (reference sequence). V was trimmed by 3 bases and J by 4 bases, leaving 10 bases between them. The CDR3 runs to 13 residues. In DNA, the CDR3 is TGTGCCAGCAGTTTGGGACCTTCGTACGAGCAGTACTTC. This encodes CASSLGPSYEQYF.

Only one count was recorded for this clone. The chain is built from TRBV27 and TRBJ2-2; possibly TRBD1 for D (6 bases). This CDR3 is built from 22 residues. Per germline, CDR1 MNHEY and CDR2 SMNVEV (reference sequence). V lost 3 bases to trimming and J lost 4 bases, with 33 bases between them. The CDR3 region is CASSFLKGFSGGGHGPTGELFF. The CDR3 DNA reads TGTGCCAGCAGTTTTCTGAAAGGCTTCTCGGGTGGGGGACATGGGCCCACCGGGGAGCTGTTTTTT.